This is a list of T cell receptor beta chains from one sample in a study of CD8+CD57+ T cells in acquired aplastic anemia. TCRdb processed the reads anew with MiXCR; each CDR3 protein has one entry. The sample has more than 150,000 distinct CDR3 sequences, around 50% seen once. The source material was sorted CD4+, CD8+, or CD8+CD57+ T cells (not recorded which) from PBMCs. The receptors here all came from a human donor with aplastic anemia. Both conserved end residues are part of each CDR3. A D gene is named only where the DNA matches it firmly. Clone size is stated in some rows and not others, as once, few, many or a class when expanded.

abundance	d_gene	v_gene	j_gene	CDR3aa	CDR3nt
NA	NA	TRBV7-6	TRBJ1-2	CASSSGRGDGYTF	TGTGCCAGCAGCTCTGGCAGAGGGGATGGCTACACCTTC
NA	NA	TRBV20-1	TRBJ2-7	CSASYRADPYEQYF	TGCAGTGCTAGTTACAGGGCCGACCCCTACGAGCAGTACTTC
NA	NA	TRBV19	TRBJ1-2	CASSWSADFTF	TGTGCCAGTAGTTGGAGCGCGGATTTCACCTTC
NA	NA	TRBV7-1	TRBJ2-1	CASSSSRRGNNEQLF	TGTGCCAGCAGCTCATCTAGACGGGGGAACAATGAGCAGCTCTTC
NA	NA	TRBV19	TRBJ1-3	CASSMGLLSGNTIYF	TGTGCCAGTAGTATGGGCCTACTCTCTGGAAACACCATATATTTT
NA	NA	TRBV2	TRBJ1-1	CASSEGPRNTEAFF	TGTGCCAGCAGTGAAGGACCTCGGAACACTGAAGCTTTCTTT
few	NA	TRBV30	TRBJ1-3	CAWTGAGNTIYF	TGTGCCTGGACGGGGGCTGGAAACACCATATATTTT
few	NA	TRBV7-3	TRBJ2-2	CASSSDTGELFF	TGTGCCAGCAGCTCGGACACCGGGGAGCTGTTTTTT
NA	TRBD1	TRBV5-1	TRBJ2-1	CASSSVGQGANEQFF	TGCGCCAGCAGCTCGGTGGGACAGGGGGCAAATGAGCAGTTCTTC
NA	NA	TRBV10-2	TRBJ2-7	CASSESLPDYEQYF	TGCGCCAGCAGTGAGTCCCTCCCCGACTACGAGCAGTACTTC
NA	TRBD1	TRBV9	TRBJ1-4	CASSPGQVNEKLFF	TGTGCCAGCAGTCCCGGACAGGTGAATGAAAAACTGTTTTTT
NA	NA	TRBV2	TRBJ2-1	CASTVFDEQFF	TGTGCCAGCACGGTATTCGATGAGCAGTTCTTC
once	NA	TRBV11-2	TRBJ2-3	CASSFRGNQLDTQYF	TGTGCCAGCAGCTTTCGCGGCAACCAATTAGATACGCAGTATTTT
NA	NA	TRBV19	TRBJ1-6	CASSNRNGRKQGRSPLHF	TGTGCCAGTAGTAACCGAAACGGACGGAAACAGGGCCGTTCACCCCTCCACTTT
NA	NA	TRBV19	TRBJ1-2	CASSIARAGYTF	TGTGCCAGTAGTATCGCGAGGGCTGGCTACACCTTC